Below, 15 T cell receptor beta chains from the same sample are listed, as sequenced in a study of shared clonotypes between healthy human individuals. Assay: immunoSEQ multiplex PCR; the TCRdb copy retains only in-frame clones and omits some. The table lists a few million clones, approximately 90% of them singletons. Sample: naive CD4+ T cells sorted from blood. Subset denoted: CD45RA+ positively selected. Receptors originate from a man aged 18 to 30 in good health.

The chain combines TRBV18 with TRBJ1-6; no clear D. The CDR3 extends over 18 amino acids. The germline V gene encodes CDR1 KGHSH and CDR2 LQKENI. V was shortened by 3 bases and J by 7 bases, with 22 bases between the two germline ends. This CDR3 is CASSPDFRRAGRNSPLHF. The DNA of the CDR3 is TGTGCCAGCTCACCCGATTTCCGTAGGGCCGGCCGGAATTCACCCCTCCACTTT.

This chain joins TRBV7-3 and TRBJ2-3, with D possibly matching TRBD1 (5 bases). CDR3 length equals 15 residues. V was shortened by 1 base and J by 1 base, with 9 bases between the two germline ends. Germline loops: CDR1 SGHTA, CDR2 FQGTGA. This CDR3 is CASSLRQGGTDTQYF. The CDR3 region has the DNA TGTGCCAGCAGCTTAAGGCAGGGTGGCACAGATACGCAGTATTTT.

CDR3 sequence: CASSLWWTSGTDTQYF. The CDR3 coding sequence is TGTGCCAGCAGCTTGTGGTGGACTAGCGGCACAGATACGCAGTATTTT. The chain links TRBV5-4 to TRBJ2-3; 9 nucleotides match TRBD2. The germline gives CDR1 SGHNT, CDR2 YYREEE (reference sequence). The CDR3 sequence is 16 residues long. V trimming: 1 base; J trimming: 1 base; junction bases outside the gene matches: 4.

The CDR3 nucleotides read TGTGCAAGTCGCTTAGCCTTACCAAACACCGGGGAGCTGTTTTTT. Translation: CASRLALPNTGELFF. The chain links TRBV12-2 to TRBJ2-2. TRBV12-2 is assigned pseudogene status. This CDR3 is built from 15 residues.

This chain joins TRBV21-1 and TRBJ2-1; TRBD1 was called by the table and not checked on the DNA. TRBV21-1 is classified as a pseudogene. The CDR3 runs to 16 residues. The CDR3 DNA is TGTGCCAGCAGCAAAAGGGTCGACAGCTCCTACAATGAGCAGTTCTTC. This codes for CASSKRVDSSYNEQFF.

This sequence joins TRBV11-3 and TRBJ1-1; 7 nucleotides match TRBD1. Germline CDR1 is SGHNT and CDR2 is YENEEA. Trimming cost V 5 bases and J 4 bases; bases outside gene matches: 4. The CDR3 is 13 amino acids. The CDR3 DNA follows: TGTGCCAGCAGCCCCGAGGGGGCCACTGAAGCTTTCTTT. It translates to CASSPEGATEAFF.

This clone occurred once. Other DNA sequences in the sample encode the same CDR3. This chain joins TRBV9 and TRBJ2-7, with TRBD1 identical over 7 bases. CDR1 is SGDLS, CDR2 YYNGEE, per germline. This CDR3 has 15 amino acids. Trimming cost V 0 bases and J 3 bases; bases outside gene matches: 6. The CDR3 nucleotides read TGTGCCAGCAGCGTAGGTGGCCAGGGGGTCTACGAGCAGTACTTC. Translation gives CASSVGGQGVYEQYF.

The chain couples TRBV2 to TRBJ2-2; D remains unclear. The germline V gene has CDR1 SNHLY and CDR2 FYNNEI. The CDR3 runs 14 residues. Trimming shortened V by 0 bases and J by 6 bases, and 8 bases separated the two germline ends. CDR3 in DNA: TGTGCCAGCAGTGAAGCGCTCCGCGCCGGGGAGCTGTTTTTT. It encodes CASSEALRAGELFF.

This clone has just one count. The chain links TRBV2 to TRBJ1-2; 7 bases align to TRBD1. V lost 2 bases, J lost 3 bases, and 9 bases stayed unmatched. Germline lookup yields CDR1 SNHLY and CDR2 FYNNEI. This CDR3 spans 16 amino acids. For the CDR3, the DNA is TGTGCCAGCAGTGAACCAACCGACAGGGTGGACTATGGCTACACCTTC. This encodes CASSEPTDRVDYGYTF.

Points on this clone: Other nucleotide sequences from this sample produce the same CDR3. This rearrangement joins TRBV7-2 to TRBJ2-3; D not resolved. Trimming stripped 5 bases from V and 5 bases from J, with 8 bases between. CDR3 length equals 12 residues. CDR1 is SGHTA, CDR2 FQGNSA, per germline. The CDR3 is CASSPLRDTQYF. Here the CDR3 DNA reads TGTGCCAGCAGCCCGCTCCGAGATACGCAGTATTTT.

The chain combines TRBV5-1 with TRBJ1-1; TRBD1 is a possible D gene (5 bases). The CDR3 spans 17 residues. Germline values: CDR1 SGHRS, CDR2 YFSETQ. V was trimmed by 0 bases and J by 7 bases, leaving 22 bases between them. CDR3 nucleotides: TGCGCCAGCAGCTTGGGAGCAGGGCAAGGCCCGGACCGTGAAGCTTTCTTT. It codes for CASSLGAGQGPDREAFF.

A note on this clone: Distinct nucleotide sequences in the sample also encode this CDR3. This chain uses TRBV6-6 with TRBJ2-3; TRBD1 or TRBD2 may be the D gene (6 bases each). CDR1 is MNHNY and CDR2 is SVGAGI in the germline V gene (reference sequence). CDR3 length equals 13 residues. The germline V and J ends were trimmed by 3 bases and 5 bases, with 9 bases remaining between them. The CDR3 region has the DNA TGTGCCAGCAGTTATCGGGGGCGAGATACGCAGTATTTT. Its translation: CASSYRGRDTQYF.

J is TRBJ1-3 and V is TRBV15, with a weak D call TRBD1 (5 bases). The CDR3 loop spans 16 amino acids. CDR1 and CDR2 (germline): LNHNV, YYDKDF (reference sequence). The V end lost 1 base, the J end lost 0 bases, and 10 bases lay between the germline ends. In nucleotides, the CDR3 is TGTGCCACCAGCAGAGGAGAGGGGAGCTCTGGAAACACCATATATTTT. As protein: CATSRGEGSSGNTIYF. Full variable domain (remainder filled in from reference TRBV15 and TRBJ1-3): DAMVIQNPRYQVTQFGKPVTLSCSQTLNHNVMYWYQQKSSQAPKLLFHYYDKDFNNEADTPDNFQSRRPNTSFCFLDIRSPGLGDTAMYLCATSRGEGSSGNTIYFGEGSWLTVV.

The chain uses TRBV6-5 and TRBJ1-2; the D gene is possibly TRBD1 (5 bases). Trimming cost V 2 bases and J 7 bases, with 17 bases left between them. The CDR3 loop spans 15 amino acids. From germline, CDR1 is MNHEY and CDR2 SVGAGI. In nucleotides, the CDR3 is TGTGCCAGCAGTTACGGGCAGGGTCTTGTTGGTGGCTACACCTTC. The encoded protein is CASSYGQGLVGGYTF.

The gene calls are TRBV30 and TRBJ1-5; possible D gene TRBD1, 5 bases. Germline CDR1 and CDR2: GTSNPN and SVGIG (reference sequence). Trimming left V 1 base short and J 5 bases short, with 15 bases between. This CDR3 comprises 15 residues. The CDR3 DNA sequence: TGTGCCTGGAGTGATCTTGCAGGGTTGCATCAGCCCCAGCATTTT. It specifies CAWSDLAGLHQPQHF.